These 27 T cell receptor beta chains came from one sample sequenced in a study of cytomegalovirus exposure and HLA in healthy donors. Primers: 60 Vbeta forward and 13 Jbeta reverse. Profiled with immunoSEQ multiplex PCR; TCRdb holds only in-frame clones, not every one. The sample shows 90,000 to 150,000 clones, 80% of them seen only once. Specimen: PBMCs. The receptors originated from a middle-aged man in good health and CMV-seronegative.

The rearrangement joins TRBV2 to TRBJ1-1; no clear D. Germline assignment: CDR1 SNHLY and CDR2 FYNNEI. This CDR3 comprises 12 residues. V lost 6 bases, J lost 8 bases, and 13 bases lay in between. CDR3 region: CASRREAKEAFF. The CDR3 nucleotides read TGTGCCAGCAGACGGGAGGCCAAGGAAGCTTTCTTT.

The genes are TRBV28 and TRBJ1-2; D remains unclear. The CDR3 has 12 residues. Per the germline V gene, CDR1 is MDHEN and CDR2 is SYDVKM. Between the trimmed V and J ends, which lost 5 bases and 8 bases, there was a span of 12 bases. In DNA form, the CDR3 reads TGTGCCAGCAGTCCACTTCGGGGAGGCTACACCTTC. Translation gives CASSPLRGGYTF.

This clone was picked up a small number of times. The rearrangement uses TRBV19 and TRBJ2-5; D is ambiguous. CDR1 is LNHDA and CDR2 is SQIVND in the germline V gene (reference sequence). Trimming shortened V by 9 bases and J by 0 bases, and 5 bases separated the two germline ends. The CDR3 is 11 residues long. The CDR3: CASLDQETQYF. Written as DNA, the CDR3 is TGTGCCAGCCTCGACCAAGAGACCCAGTACTTC.

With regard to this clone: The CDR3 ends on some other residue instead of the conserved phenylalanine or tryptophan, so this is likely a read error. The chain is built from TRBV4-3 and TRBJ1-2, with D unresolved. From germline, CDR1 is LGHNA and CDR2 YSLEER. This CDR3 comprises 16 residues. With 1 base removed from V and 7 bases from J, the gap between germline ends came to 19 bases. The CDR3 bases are TGCGCCAGCAGCCAAGTGGTAACCGGCCGAGGATCTGGCTACACCTCC. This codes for CASSQVVTGRGSGYTS.

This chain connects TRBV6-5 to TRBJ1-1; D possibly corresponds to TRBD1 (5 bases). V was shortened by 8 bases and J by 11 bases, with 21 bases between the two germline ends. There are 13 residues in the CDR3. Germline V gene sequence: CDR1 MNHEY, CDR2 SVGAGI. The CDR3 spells CASFLLAGRYAFF. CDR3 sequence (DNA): TGTGCCAGCTTTCTTTTAGCGGGACGGTATGCTTTCTTT.

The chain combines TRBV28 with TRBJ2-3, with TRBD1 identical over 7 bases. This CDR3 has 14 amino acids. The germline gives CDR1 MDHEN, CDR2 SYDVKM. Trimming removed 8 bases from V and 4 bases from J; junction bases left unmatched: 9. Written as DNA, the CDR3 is TGTGCCAGCGGGTCAGACAGGGTGGCAGATACGCAGTATTTT. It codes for CASGSDRVADTQYF.

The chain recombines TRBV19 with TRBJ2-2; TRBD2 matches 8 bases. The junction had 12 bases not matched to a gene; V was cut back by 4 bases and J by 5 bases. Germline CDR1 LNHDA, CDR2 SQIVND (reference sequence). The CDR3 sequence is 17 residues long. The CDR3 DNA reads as TGTGCCAGTAGTACCTTAGCGGGGAGGTGGGGGACCGGGGAGCTGTTTTTT. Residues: CASSTLAGRWGTGELFF.

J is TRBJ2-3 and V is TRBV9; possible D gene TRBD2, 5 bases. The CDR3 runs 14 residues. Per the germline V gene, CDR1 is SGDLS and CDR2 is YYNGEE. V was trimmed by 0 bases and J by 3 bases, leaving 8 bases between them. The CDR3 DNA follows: TGTGCCAGCAGCGTAGCTGGGAGAACAGATACGCAGTATTTT. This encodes CASSVAGRTDTQYF.

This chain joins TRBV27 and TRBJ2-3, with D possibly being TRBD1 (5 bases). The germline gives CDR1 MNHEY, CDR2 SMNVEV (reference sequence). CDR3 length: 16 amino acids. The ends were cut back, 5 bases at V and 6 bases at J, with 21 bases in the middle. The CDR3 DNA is TGTGCCAGCAGTCCATATCGACTTGGTGGGGCGGATACGCAGTATTTT. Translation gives CASSPYRLGGADTQYF.

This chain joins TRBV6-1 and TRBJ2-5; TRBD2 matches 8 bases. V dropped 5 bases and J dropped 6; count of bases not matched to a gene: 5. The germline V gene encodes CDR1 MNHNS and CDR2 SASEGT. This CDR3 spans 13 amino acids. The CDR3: CASSPRGGQTQYF. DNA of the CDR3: TGTGCCAGCAGTCCTCGGGGGGGACAGACCCAGTACTTC.

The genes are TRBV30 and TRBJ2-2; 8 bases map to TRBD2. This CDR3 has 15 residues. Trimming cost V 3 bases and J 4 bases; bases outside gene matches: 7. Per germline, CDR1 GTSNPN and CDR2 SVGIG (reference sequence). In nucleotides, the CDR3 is TGTGCCTGGAGCCCGGGGGGGCCACGCACCGGGGAGCTGTTTTTT. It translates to CAWSPGGPRTGELFF.

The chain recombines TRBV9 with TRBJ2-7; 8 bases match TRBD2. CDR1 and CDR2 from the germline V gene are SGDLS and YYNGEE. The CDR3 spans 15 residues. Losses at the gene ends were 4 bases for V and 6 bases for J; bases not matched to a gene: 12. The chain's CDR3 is CASSQTPTSGGEQYF. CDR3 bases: TGTGCCAGCAGCCAGACGCCTACTAGCGGCGGCGAGCAGTACTTC. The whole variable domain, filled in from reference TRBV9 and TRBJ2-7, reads DSGVTQTPKHLITATGQRVTLRCSPRSGDLSVYWYQQSLDQGLQFLIQYYNGEERAKGNILERFSAQQFPDLHSELNLSSLELGDSALYFCASSQTPTSGGEQYFGPGTRLTVT.

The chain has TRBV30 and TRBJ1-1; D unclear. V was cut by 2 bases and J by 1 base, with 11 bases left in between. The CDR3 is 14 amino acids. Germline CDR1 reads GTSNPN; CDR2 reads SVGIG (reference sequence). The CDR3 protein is CAWSREGPNTEAFF. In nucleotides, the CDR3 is TGTGCCTGGAGTCGAGAGGGCCCGAACACTGAAGCTTTCTTT.

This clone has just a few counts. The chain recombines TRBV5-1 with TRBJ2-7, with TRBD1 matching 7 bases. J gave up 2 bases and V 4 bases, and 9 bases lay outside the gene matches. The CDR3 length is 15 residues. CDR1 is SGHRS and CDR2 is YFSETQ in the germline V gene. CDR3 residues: CASSPSPGQTYEQYF. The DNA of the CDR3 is TGCGCCAGCAGCCCATCCCCGGGACAGACCTACGAGCAGTACTTC.

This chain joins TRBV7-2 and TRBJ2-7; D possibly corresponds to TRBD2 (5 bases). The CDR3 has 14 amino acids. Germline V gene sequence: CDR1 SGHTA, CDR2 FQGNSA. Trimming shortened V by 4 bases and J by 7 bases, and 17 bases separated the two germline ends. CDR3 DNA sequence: TGTGCCAGCAGCTCCGTGGGGTCTCCGGGGGAGCAGTACTTC. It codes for CASSSVGSPGEQYF.

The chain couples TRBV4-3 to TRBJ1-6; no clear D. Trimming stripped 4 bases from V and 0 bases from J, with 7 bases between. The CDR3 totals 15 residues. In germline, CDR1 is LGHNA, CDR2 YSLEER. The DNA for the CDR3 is TGCGCCAGCAGCCGCCGTAGCTCCTATAATTCACCCCTCCACTTT. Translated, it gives CASSRRSSYNSPLHF.

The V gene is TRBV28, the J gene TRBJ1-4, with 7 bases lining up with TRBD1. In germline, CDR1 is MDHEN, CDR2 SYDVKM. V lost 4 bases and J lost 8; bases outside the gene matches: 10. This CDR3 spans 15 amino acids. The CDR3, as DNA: TGTGCCAGCAGTTCCCCGAGACAGGGTGGAGAAAAACTGTTTTTT. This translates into CASSSPRQGGEKLFF.

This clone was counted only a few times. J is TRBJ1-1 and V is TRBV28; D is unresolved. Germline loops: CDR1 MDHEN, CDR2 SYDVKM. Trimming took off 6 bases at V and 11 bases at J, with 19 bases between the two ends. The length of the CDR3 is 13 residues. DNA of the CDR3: TGTGCCAGCAGCAATGCGTTTAATAGCATGGCTTTCTTT. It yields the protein CASSNAFNSMAFF.

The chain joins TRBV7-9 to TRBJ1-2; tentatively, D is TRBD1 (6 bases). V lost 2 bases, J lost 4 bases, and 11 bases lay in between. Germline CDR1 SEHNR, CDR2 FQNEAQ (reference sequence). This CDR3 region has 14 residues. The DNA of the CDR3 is TGTGCCAGCAGCTTAAAACAGGGACCCTATGGCTACACCTTC. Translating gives CASSLKQGPYGYTF.

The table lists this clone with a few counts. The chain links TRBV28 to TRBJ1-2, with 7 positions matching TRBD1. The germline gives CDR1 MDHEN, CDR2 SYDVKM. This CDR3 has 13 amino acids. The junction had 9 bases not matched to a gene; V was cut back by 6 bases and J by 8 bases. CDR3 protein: CASSYGQAGGYTF. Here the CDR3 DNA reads TGTGCCAGCAGCTACGGACAGGCAGGGGGCTACACCTTC.

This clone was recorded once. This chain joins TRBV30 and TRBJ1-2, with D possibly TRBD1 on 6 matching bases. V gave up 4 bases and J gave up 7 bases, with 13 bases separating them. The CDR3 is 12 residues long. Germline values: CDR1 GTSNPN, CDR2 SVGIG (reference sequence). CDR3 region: CAWTGGASGYTF. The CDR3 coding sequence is TGTGCCTGGACTGGGGGGGCTTCTGGCTACACCTTC.

CDR3 amino acids: CASSKDRLDYEQYF. The CDR3 DNA is TGTGCCAGCAGTAAGGACAGGTTGGACTACGAGCAGTACTTC. The genes are TRBV6-5 and TRBJ2-7; TRBD1 matches at 7 bases. Germline CDR1 MNHEY, CDR2 SVGAGI. V was clipped by 5 bases and J by 3 bases; unmatched bases: 7. The CDR3 has 14 residues.

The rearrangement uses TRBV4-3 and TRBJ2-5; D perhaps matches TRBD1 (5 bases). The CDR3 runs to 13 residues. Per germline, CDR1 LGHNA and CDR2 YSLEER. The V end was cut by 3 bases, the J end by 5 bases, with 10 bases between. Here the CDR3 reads CASSQGPGETQYF. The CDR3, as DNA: TGCGCCAGCAGCCAGGGGCCAGGGGAGACCCAGTACTTC.

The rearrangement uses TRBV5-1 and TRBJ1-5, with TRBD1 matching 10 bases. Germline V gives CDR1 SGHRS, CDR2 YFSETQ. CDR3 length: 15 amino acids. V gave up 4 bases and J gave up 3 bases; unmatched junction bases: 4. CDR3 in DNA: TGCGCCAGCAGCCCGGGGACAGGGGCCAATCAGCCCCAGCATTTT. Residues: CASSPGTGANQPQHF.

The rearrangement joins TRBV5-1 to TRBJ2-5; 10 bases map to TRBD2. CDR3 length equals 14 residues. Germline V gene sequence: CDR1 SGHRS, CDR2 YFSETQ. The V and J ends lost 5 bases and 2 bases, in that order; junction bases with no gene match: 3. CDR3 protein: CASRVAGGQETQYF. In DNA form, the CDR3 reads TGCGCCAGCAGAGTAGCGGGGGGACAAGAGACCCAGTACTTC.

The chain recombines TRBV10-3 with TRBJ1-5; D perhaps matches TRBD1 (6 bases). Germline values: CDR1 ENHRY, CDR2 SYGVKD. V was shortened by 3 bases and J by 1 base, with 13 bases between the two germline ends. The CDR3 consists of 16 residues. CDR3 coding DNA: TGTGCCATCAGTGACCGAAAGGGGGGGAGCAATCAGCCCCAGCATTTT. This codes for CAISDRKGGSNQPQHF.

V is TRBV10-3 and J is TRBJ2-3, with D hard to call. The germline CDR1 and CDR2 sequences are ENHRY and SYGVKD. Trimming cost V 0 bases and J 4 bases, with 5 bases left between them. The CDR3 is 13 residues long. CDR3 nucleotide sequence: TGTGCCATCAGTGAGTCGCCGGCAGATACGCAGTATTTT. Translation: CAISESPADTQYF.